This T cell receptor beta chain was captured in a study of blood T cell repertoires in COVID-19 (dated by TCRdb to the early 2020s). Turning to the overall study: The collaborator samples originated in the United States, Italy and Spain and spanned the acute and convalescent phases of COVID-19. Nearly every sample came with metadata listing a de-identified subject ID, COVID-19 status, age in years and sex. Samples were obtained from the ongoing ImmuneRACE study (first 160 participants) and from 1,200 or so subjects provided by 6 global collaborators. The prospective study material was composed of cDNA or gDNA derived from T cells, B-cell-depleted T cells, or PBMCs. The dataset comprised deeply sampled blood TCRbeta repertoires from subjects exposed to, actively infected with, or recovered from COVID-19. Where available, HLA class I and class II types were taken from metadata supplied by the sample provider and were not determined by assay-based typing. The repertoires were released in a freely available public database intended as a resource for research on the immune response to SARS-CoV-2.

Study-level results and caveats: How much clinical and demographic metadata was included differed by source and by participant, and the metadata was provided uncurated.

In regard to this clone: There is no known antigen for this receptor. Base-call qualities are not available, and no considerably larger clone is one nucleotide away.

Per the germline V gene, MDHEN is the CDR1 and SYDVKM is the CDR2. The CDR3 goes from the cysteine to the phenylalanine over 13 residues. The retained sequence is limited to the CDR3, 39 bases, with the frame set at the first base. V and J are truncated by 9 bases and 3 bases respectively, leaving an intervening sequence of 14 bases. Each collaborating institution followed its own protocols to collect whole blood in K2EDTA tubes. For TCRbeta analysis, collaborator samples were shipped as frozen whole blood, as isolated PBMCs, or as DNA extracted from either sample type. The immunoSEQ Assay, a bias-controlled multiplex PCR, was used to amplify TCRbeta CDR3 regions from genomic DNA. The study's processing was this. Within the assay, amplification of reference gene primers was used to estimate how many nucleated cells each sample contained. To quantify the absolute abundance of each unique TCRbeta CDR3 rearrangement, sequence reads were collapsed and filtered. For each sample, productive Simpson clonality was calculated as the square root of Simpson's diversity index over productive rearrangements. TCRdb provides this immuneACCESS table in a form limited to in-frame rearrangements. Some clones are lacking; in checked studies, under half of them reflect an unresolved V gene, and why the rest are absent is not known. D and trimming were read from the DNA, whereas the V and J calls and clone size are those reported in that table. For this sample there are about 190,000 clones; around 86% appear just once. The top ten clones comprise about 7% of the sample.

The rearrangement joined TRBV28 to TRBJ1-2; the best D guess is TRBD1, with 5 bases matching. The source of this sequence is a man aged 35 to 55 with acute or convalescent COVID-19. The sequenced sample consisted of peripheral blood. The DNA reads TGTGCCAGTAACCAGGGAACATACTATGGCTACACCTTC. It specifies CASNQGTYYGYTF.